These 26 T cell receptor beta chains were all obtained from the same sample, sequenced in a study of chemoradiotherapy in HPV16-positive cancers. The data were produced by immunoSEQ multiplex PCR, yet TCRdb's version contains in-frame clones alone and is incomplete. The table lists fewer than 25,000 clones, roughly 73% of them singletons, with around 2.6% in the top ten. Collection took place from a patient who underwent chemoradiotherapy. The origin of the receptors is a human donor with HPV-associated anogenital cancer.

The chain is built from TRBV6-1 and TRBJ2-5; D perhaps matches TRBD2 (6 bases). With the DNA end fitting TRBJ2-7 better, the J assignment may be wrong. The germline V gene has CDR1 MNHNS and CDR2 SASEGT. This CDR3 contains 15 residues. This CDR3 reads CASSVPGTFFYEQYF. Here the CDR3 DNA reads TGTGCCAGCAGTGTTCCCGGGACTTTTTTCTACGAGCAGTACTTC.

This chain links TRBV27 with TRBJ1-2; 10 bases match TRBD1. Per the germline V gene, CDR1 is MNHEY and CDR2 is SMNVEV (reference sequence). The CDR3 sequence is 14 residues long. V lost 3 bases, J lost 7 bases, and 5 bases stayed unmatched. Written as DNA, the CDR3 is TGTGCCAGCAGTTTCAGACAGGGGGCAGGTGGCTACACCTTC. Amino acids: CASSFRQGAGGYTF.

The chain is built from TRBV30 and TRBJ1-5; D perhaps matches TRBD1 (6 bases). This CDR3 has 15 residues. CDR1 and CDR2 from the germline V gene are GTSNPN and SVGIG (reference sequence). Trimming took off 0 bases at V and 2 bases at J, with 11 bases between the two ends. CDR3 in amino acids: CAWSVKGQRNQPQHF. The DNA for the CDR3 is TGTGCCTGGAGTGTAAAAGGACAGCGCAATCAGCCCCAGCATTTT.

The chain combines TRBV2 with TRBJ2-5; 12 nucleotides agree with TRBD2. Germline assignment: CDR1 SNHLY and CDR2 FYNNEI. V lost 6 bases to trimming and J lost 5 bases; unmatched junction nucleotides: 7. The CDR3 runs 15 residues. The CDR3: CASRATSGRVETQYF. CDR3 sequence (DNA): TGTGCCAGCAGGGCGACTAGCGGGAGAGTGGAGACCCAGTACTTC.

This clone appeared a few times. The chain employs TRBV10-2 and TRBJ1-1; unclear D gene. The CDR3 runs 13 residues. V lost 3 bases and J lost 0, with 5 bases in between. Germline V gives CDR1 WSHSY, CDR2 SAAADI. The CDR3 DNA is TGCGCCAGCAGTGATCCCATGAACACTGAAGCTTTCTTT. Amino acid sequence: CASSDPMNTEAFF.

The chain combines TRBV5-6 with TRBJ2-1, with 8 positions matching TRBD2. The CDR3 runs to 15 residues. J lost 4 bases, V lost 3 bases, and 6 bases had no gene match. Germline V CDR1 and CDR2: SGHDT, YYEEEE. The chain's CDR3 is CASSSFQRGYNEQFF. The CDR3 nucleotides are TGTGCCAGCAGCTCCTTCCAGCGGGGGTACAATGAGCAGTTCTTC. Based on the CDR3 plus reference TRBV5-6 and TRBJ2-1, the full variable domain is DAGVTQSPTHLIKTRGQQVTLRCSPKSGHDTVSWYQQALGQGPQFIFQYYEEEERQRGNFPDRFSGHQFPNYSSELNVNALLLGDSALYLCASSSFQRGYNEQFFGPGTRLTVL.

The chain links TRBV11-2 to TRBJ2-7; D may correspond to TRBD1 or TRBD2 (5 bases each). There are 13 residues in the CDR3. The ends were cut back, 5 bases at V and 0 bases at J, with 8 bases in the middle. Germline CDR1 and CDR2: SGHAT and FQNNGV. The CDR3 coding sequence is TGTGCCAGCAGCCCCGGGACCTCCTACGAGCAGTACTTC. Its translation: CASSPGTSYEQYF. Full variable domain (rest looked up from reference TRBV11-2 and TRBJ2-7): EAGVAQSPRYKIIEKRQSVAFWCNPISGHATLYWYQQILGQGPKLLIQFQNNGVVDDSQLPKDRFSAERLKGVDSTLKIQPAKLEDSAVYLCASSPGTSYEQYFGPGTRLTVT.

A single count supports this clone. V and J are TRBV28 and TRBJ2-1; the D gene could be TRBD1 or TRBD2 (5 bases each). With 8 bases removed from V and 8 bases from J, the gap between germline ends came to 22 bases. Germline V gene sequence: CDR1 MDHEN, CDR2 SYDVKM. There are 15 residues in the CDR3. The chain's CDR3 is CASGAGTHFVDEQFF. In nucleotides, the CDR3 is TGTGCCAGCGGAGCCGGGACCCACTTCGTCGATGAGCAGTTCTTC.

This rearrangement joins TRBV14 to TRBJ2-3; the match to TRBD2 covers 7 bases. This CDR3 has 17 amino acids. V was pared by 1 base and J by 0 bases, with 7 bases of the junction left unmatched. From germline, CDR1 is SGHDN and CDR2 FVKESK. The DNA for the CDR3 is TGTGCCAGCAGCCAAGGGCCTAGCGGAACTAGCACAGATACGCAGTATTTT. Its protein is CASSQGPSGTSTDTQYF.

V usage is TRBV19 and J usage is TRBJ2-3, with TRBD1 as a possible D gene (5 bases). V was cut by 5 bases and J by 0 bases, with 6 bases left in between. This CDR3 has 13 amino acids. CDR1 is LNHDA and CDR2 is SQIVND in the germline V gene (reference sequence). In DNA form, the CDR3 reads TGTGCCAGTAGTCCAGGGAGCACAGATACGCAGTATTTT. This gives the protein CASSPGSTDTQYF.

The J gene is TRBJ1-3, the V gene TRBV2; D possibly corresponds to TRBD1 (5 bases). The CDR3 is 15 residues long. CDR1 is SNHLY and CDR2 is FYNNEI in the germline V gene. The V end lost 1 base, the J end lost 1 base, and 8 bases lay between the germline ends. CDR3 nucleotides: TGTGCCAGCAGTGAAGTAGGGGCTTCTGGAAACACCATATATTTT. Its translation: CASSEVGASGNTIYF.

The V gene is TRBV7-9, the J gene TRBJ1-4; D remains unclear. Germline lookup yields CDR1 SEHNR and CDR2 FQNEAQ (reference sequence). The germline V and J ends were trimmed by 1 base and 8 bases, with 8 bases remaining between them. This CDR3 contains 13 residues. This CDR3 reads CASSLGFREKLFF. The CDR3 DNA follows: TGTGCCAGCAGCTTAGGGTTCCGAGAAAAACTGTTTTTT.

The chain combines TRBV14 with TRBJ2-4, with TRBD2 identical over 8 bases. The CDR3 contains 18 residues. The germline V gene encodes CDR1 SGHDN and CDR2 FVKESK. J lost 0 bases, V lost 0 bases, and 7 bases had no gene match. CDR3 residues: CASSQEYRGGTAKNIQYF. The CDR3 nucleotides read TGTGCCAGCAGCCAAGAGTACCGGGGGGGGACAGCCAAAAACATTCAGTACTTC.

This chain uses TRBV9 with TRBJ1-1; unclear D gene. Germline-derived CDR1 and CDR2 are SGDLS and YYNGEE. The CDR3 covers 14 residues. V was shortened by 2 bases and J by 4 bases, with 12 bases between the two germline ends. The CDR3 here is CASSVEVVGTEAFF. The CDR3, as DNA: TGTGCCAGCAGCGTGGAGGTGGTTGGCACTGAAGCTTTCTTT. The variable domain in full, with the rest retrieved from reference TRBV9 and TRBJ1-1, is DSGVTQTPKHLITATGQRVTLRCSPRSGDLSVYWYQQSLDQGLQFLIQYYNGEERAKGNILERFSAQQFPDLHSELNLSSLELGDSALYFCASSVEVVGTEAFFGQGTRLTVV.

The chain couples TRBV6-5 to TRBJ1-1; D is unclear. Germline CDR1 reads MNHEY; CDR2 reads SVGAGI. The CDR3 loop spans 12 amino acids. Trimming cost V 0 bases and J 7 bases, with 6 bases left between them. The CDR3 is CASSYSGGEAFF. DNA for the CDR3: TGTGCCAGCAGTTACTCGGGAGGTGAAGCTTTCTTT.

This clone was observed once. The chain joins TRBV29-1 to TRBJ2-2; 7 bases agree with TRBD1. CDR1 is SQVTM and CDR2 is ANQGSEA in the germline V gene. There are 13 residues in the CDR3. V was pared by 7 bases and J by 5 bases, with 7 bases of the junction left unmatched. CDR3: CSARTGSTGELFF. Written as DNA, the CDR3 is TGCAGCGCCCGGACAGGATCTACCGGGGAGCTGTTTTTT.

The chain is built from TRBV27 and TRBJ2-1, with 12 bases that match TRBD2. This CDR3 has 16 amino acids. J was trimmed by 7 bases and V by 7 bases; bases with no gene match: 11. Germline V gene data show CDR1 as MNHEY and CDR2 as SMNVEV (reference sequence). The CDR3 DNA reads TGTGCCAGCAATCGACTAGCGGGAGAGGTTAGGAATGAGCAGTTCTTC. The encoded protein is CASNRLAGEVRNEQFF.

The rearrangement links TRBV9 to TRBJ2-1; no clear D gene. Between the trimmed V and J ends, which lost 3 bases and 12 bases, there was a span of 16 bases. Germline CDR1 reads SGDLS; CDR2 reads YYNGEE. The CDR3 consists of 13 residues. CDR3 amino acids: CASSGTLTSWQFF. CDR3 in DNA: TGTGCCAGCAGCGGAACCTTAACTTCGTGGCAGTTCTTC. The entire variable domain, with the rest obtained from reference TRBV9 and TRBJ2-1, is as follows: DSGVTQTPKHLITATGQRVTLRCSPRSGDLSVYWYQQSLDQGLQFLIQYYNGEERAKGNILERFSAQQFPDLHSELNLSSLELGDSALYFCASSGTLTSWQFFGPGTRLTVL.

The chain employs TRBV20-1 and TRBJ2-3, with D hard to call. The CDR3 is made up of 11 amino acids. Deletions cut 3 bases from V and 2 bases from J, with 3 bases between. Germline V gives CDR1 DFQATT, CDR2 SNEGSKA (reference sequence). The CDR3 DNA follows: TGCAGTGCTAGGTTCACAGATACGCAGTATTTT. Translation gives CSARFTDTQYF.

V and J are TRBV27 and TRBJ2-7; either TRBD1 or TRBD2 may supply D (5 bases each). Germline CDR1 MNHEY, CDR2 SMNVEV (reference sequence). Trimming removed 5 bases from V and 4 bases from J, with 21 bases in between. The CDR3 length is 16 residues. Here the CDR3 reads CASSLFRDGLPYEQYF. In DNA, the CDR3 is TGTGCCAGCAGTCTATTCCGGGACGGCCTCCCTTACGAGCAGTACTTC.

The CDR3 nucleotides are TGTGCCACAAGAGCAACCAGGGATGAGCAGTTCTTC. Residues: CATRATRDEQFF. This chain uses TRBV19 with TRBJ2-1; TRBD1 might be the D (5 bases). CDR1 and CDR2 from the germline V gene are LNHDA and SQIVND (reference sequence). V dropped 10 bases and J dropped 8 bases, with 15 bases sitting between them. CDR3 length: 12 residues.

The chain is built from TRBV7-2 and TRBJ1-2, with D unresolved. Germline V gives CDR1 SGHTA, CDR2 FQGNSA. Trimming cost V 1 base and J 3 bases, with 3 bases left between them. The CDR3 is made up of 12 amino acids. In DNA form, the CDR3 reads TGTGCCAGCAGCTTAGATGACTATGGCTACACCTTC. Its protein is CASSLDDYGYTF.

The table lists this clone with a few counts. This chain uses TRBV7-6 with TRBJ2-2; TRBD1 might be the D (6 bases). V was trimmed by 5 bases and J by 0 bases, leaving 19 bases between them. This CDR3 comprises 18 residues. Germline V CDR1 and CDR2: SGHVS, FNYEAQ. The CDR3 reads CASSRTAKVKANTGELFF. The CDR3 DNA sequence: TGTGCCAGCAGCCGGACAGCGAAAGTCAAGGCGAACACCGGGGAGCTGTTTTTT.

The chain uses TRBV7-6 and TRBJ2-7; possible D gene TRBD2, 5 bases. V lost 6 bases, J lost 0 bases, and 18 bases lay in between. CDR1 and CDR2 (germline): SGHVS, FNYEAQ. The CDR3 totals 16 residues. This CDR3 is CASSLLIDRGSYEQYF. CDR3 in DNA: TGTGCCAGCAGTCTACTTATAGACCGGGGCTCCTACGAGCAGTACTTC.

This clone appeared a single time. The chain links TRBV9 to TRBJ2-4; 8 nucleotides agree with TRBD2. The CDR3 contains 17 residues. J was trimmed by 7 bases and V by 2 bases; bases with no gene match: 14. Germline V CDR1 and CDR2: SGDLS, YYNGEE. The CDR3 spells CASSVDPTSGPLNIQYF. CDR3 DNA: TGTGCCAGCAGCGTGGACCCCACTAGCGGACCTTTGAACATTCAGTACTTC.

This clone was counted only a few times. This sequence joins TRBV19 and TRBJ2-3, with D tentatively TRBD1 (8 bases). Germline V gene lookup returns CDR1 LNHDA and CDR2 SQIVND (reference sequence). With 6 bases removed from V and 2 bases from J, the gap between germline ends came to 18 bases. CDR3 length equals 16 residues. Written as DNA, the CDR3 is TGTGCCAGTAGCCGAGGGAGGGGACAGGCCACAGATACGCAGTATTTT. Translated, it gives CASSRGRGQATDTQYF.